This entry lists 24 T cell receptor beta chains sequenced from one sample in a study of T cell clones after liver transplantation. Here immunoSEQ multiplex PCR was the method, and the copy in TCRdb shows in-frame clones only, minus some. This table holds 20,000 to 25,000 clones, around 63% found once. The sample here was CD4+ T cells from blood, taken before liver transplant. These receptors all stem from a human donor who received a liver transplant.

This clone was detected only a few times. V usage is TRBV29-1 and J usage is TRBJ2-1; D is perhaps TRBD2 (6 bases). V was clipped by 6 bases and J by 0 bases, with 33 bases between them. Germline CDR1 reads SQVTM; CDR2 reads ANQGSEA. The CDR3 length is 21 residues. CDR3 coding DNA: TGCAGCGTACGCCCCTCAATAGCGGATGCCTATAGATTGAGCTCCTACAATGAGCAGTTCTTC. Translating gives CSVRPSIADAYRLSSYNEQFF.

The chain links TRBV5-1 to TRBJ1-4; no definite D call. Trimming took 5 bases from V and 0 from J, leaving 8 bases between them. CDR3 length: 14 amino acids. Germline CDR1 SGHRS, CDR2 YFSETQ. CDR3 protein: CASRATPTNEKLFF. The DNA of the CDR3 is TGCGCCAGCAGGGCGACTCCAACTAATGAAAAACTGTTTTTT.

The chain has TRBV30 and TRBJ1-2; D ambiguous. V dropped 0 bases and J dropped 4 bases, with 9 bases sitting between them. The length of the CDR3 is 13 residues. Germline V gene data show CDR1 as GTSNPN and CDR2 as SVGIG (reference sequence). CDR3 loop: CAWSVNSAYGYTF. CDR3 DNA: TGTGCCTGGAGTGTTAACAGTGCCTATGGCTACACCTTC.

This clone was observed a handful of times. At one end the junction does not follow the germline gene, possibly because of a read error. This chain links TRBV7-2 with TRBJ2-5; D is ambiguous. The CDR3 loop spans 10 amino acids. Germline values: CDR1 SGHTA, CDR2 FQGNSA. CDR3 sequence: CASGLETQYF. In DNA, the CDR3 is TGTGCCAGCGGCTTGGAGACCCAGTACTTC. The whole variable domain, remainder taken from reference TRBV7-2 and TRBJ2-5, is GAGVSQSPSNKVTEKGKDVELRCDPISGHTALYWYRQSLGQGLEFLIYFQGNSAPDKSGLPSDRFSAERTGGSVSTLTIQRTQQEDSAVYLCASGLETQYFGPGTRLLVL.

The gene calls are TRBV21-1 and TRBJ1-2. TRBV21-1 is a pseudogene segment. The CDR3 runs to 13 residues. The CDR3 region has the DNA TGTGCCAGCAGCTCCGGGGGCCACTATGGCTACACCTTC. Its protein is CASSSGGHYGYTF.

This clone came up a few times. The CDR3 DNA reads TGTGCCAGCAGCTTATGGAGGGAATCGGATACGCAGTATTTT. This sequence encodes CASSLWRESDTQYF. The rearrangement uses TRBV7-2 and TRBJ2-3, with D perhaps matching TRBD2 (6 bases). CDR1 is SGHTA and CDR2 is FQGNSA in the germline V gene. V was clipped by 2 bases and J by 6 bases, with 12 bases between them. This CDR3 has 14 amino acids.

The chain has TRBV7-2 and TRBJ2-5; TRBD2 matches at 12 bases. Germline CDR1 is SGHTA and CDR2 is FQGNSA. With V trimmed by 5 bases and J by 5 bases, 6 bases remained unmatched. The CDR3 runs 15 residues. The CDR3 protein is CASSGRLAGEETQYF. CDR3 coding DNA: TGTGCCAGCAGCGGGCGACTAGCGGGGGAGGAGACCCAGTACTTC. The whole variable domain, remainder taken from reference TRBV7-2 and TRBJ2-5, is GAGVSQSPSNKVTEKGKDVELRCDPISGHTALYWYRQSLGQGLEFLIYFQGNSAPDKSGLPSDRFSAERTGGSVSTLTIQRTQQEDSAVYLCASSGRLAGEETQYFGPGTRLLVL.

This clone was observed a handful of times. The chain has TRBV28 and TRBJ1-5; D uncertain. Germline V gene data show CDR1 as MDHEN and CDR2 as SYDVKM. The V and J ends lost 2 bases and 6 bases respectively, with 20 bases between them. This CDR3 is 17 amino acids long. CDR3 nucleotides: TGTGCCAGCAGTTTAATACCCGGGTCCGTATCGGGTCAGCCCCAGCATTTT. This gives the protein CASSLIPGSVSGQPQHF.

The J gene is TRBJ2-7, the V gene TRBV5-8, with 8 bases aligning to TRBD1. Germline CDR1 SGHTS, CDR2 YDEGEE. V shed 2 bases, J shed 3 bases, and the junction held 1 base outside the gene matches. CDR3 length: 13 amino acids. CDR3 nucleotide sequence: TGTGCCAGCAGCTTTACAGGGGGCTACGAGCAGTACTTC. The encoded protein is CASSFTGGYEQYF.

This clone was counted only a few times. This chain joins TRBV28 and TRBJ1-2, with 11 bases lining up with TRBD1. Germline-derived CDR1 and CDR2 are MDHEN and SYDVKM. Unmatched junction bases numbered 1, after V lost 5 bases and J lost 2 bases. CDR3 length equals 14 residues. CDR3 coding DNA: TGTGCCAGCAGTAGGACAGGGGGCAACTATGGCTACACCTTC. Its translation: CASSRTGGNYGYTF.

This chain joins TRBV5-5 and TRBJ1-5; TRBD1 aligns across 11 bases. Germline V gene data show CDR1 as SGHKS and CDR2 as YYEKEE (reference sequence). CDR3 length: 14 residues. V lost 4 bases, J lost 5 bases, and 2 bases stayed unmatched. The CDR3 spells CASSRTGGDQPQHF. The CDR3 DNA follows: TGTGCCAGCAGCCGGACAGGGGGCGATCAGCCCCAGCATTTT.

The chain recombines TRBV30 with TRBJ2-5; tentatively, D is TRBD1 (6 bases). Trimming stripped 4 bases from V and 5 bases from J, with 8 bases between. Germline V lookup: CDR1 GTSNPN, CDR2 SVGIG (reference sequence). The CDR3 contains 11 residues. The CDR3 region has the DNA TGTGCCTGGAACAGGGAGGAGACCCAGTACTTC. Translated: CAWNREETQYF.

The CDR3 nucleotides are TGTGCCAGCAGCTTGGGTCCTGGGAACACTGAAGCTTTCTTT. It encodes CASSLGPGNTEAFF. This chain uses TRBV5-4 with TRBJ1-1, with D uncertain. V gave up 0 bases and J gave up 1 base, with 7 bases separating them. CDR3 length equals 14 residues. Germline CDR1 SGHNT, CDR2 YYREEE (reference sequence).

This clone has just one count. CDR3 sequence (DNA): TGTGCCAGCAGCTTAGGGGGCTCTGGAAACACCATATATTTT. Translated: CASSLGGSGNTIYF. The chain has TRBV7-2 and TRBJ1-3, with D hard to call. Germline-derived CDR1 and CDR2 are SGHTA and FQGNSA. Trimming took off 1 base at V and 0 bases at J, with 4 bases between the two ends. CDR3 length: 14 amino acids.

The J gene is TRBJ1-4, the V gene TRBV7-9; D is unclear. This CDR3 has 12 residues. V was shortened by 6 bases and J by 5 bases, with 7 bases between the two germline ends. Germline values: CDR1 SEHNR, CDR2 FQNEAQ (reference sequence). The CDR3 here is CASSRTNEKLFF. The CDR3 coding sequence is TGTGCCAGCAGTAGGACGAATGAAAAACTGTTTTTT.

J is TRBJ2-2 and V is TRBV28; TRBD1 agrees at 7 bases. The V gene end was trimmed by 1 base and the J gene end by 1 base; junction bases not matched to a gene: 6. The CDR3 has 17 residues. Germline lookup yields CDR1 MDHEN and CDR2 SYDVKM. In DNA, the CDR3 is TGTGCCAGCAGTTTATCCGCAACAGGGGAGAACACCGGGGAGCTGTTTTTT. Translating gives CASSLSATGENTGELFF.

V usage is TRBV5-1 and J usage is TRBJ2-5; TRBD1 matches at 8 bases. V dropped 4 bases and J dropped 3; count of bases not matched to a gene: 8. This CDR3 has 15 amino acids. Germline V gene lookup returns CDR1 SGHRS and CDR2 YFSETQ. The CDR3 DNA is TGCGCCAGCAGCCCGCAGGACAGGGCAGAAGAGACCCAGTACTTC. This translates into CASSPQDRAEETQYF.

The chain carries TRBV2 and TRBJ2-1, with D unresolved. From germline, CDR1 is SNHLY and CDR2 FYNNEI. CDR3 length equals 12 residues. Trimming stripped 4 bases from V and 7 bases from J, with 8 bases between. For the CDR3, the DNA is TGTGCCAGCAGTGTGCATCCGAATGAGCAGTTCTTC. It specifies CASSVHPNEQFF.

This clone was seen a few times. The gene calls are TRBV6-5 and TRBJ2-7, with TRBD1 identical over 9 bases. The length of the CDR3 is 12 residues. V gave up 7 bases and J gave up 3 bases; unmatched junction bases: 1. From germline, CDR1 is MNHEY and CDR2 SVGAGI. CDR3 coding DNA: TGTGCCAGCACGGGACAGGGCTACGAGCAGTACGTC. This encodes CASTGQGYEQYV.

This clone appeared a few times. J is TRBJ1-1 and V is TRBV5-6; no definite D call. This CDR3 is built from 13 residues. Germline CDR1 reads SGHDT; CDR2 reads YYEEEE. Trimming took off 1 base at V and 0 bases at J, with 4 bases between the two ends. CDR3 loop: CASSLPMNTEAFF. CDR3 sequence (DNA): TGTGCCAGCAGCTTGCCCATGAACACTGAAGCTTTCTTT.

This clone appeared a single time. The CDR3 spells CASSHPKGAGSYEQYF. The CDR3 DNA follows: TGTGCCAGCAGCCATCCCAAAGGGGCAGGGTCGTACGAGCAGTACTTC. The rearrangement uses TRBV4-2 and TRBJ2-7; maybe TRBD1 (5 bases). Trimming removed 3 bases from V and 4 bases from J, with 19 bases in between. From germline, CDR1 is LGHNA and CDR2 YNFKEQ. The CDR3 totals 16 residues.

This chain links TRBV19 with TRBJ2-5; a weak D match, TRBD2 (5 bases). Trimming took off 1 base at V and 5 bases at J, with 11 bases between the two ends. CDR1 is LNHDA, CDR2 SQIVND, per germline (reference sequence). The CDR3 sequence is 14 residues long. The CDR3 loop is CASSIAGLGETQYF. For the CDR3, the DNA is TGTGCCAGTAGTATAGCGGGGTTGGGGGAGACCCAGTACTTC.

This chain links TRBV6-5 with TRBJ1-4, with TRBD1 as a possible D gene (5 bases). This CDR3 spans 13 amino acids. In germline, CDR1 is MNHEY, CDR2 SVGAGI. The V and J ends lost 2 bases and 6 bases respectively, with 7 bases between them. The CDR3 protein is CASSYATDEKLFF. CDR3 DNA: TGTGCCAGCAGTTACGCGACAGATGAAAAACTGTTTTTT.

The V call is TRBV7-9, the J call TRBJ1-6; D perhaps matches TRBD1 (6 bases). Trimming removed 5 bases from V and 4 bases from J, with 12 bases in between. The CDR3 is made up of 15 amino acids. Germline CDR1 and CDR2: SEHNR and FQNEAQ (reference sequence). The CDR3 loop reads CASSPTGAYNSPLHF. The CDR3 DNA reads TGTGCCAGCAGCCCTACGGGGGCTTATAATTCACCCCTCCACTTT.